Included here is one T cell receptor beta chain sequence, with context. Its antigen is not known. The assay was immunoSEQ multiplex PCR, and TCRdb's table has in-frame clones only and misses some. The sample yields 130,000 to 150,000 clones, about nine tenths seen once. This sample was taken from a study of cytomegalovirus exposure and HLA in healthy donors. The overall study: A subsequent analysis stated that the approximately 110 validation repertoires were run on the same platform as the approximately 700 first-cohort repertoires.

Germline V gene sequence: CDR1 LNHDA, CDR2 SQIVND (reference sequence). V trimming: 5 bases; J trimming: 4 bases; junction bases outside the gene matches: 7. CDR3 length equals 16 residues. The study's findings and limits: TCR beta chains numbering some 160 were designated cytomegalovirus-associated. Rare TCR sequences dominated, though some public TCRs recurred in many donors. High sensitivity and specificity were reportedly achieved when the classifier diagnosed cytomegalovirus status.

Material for sequencing was PBMCs. The clonotype originates from a woman in her 30s in good health and CMV-seropositive. The genes are TRBV19 and TRBJ2-1; 11 bases align to TRBD2. CDR3 coding DNA: TGTGCCAGTAGTGCGCTGACTAGCGGGATGTACAATGAGCAGTTCTTC. Amino acid sequence: CASSALTSGMYNEQFF.